This record concerns one T cell receptor (beta chain) sequence. The antigen is undetermined. What was sequenced were expressed TCRB transcripts, since all of the isolated RNA had been reverse transcribed. The table came from immunoSEQ multiplex PCR; TCRdb's copy has only in-frame clones and leaves some out. The sample lists approximately 360,000 clones, around 13% seen once, with 0.01% in the top ten. The sample comes from a study of beta chain features in type 1 diabetes. Study results and limitations: Type 1 diabetes patients had moderately but significantly shorter TCRB CDR3s in all four CD4+ subsets.

The germline CDR1 and CDR2 sequences are MGHRA and YSYEKL. The length of the CDR3 is 17 residues. V shed 0 bases and J 4 bases; nucleotides not matched to a gene: 8. The chain joins TRBV4-1 to TRBJ2-7; 11 bases are shared with TRBD2. The receptor was derived from a young woman with type 1 diabetes. Sample: naive CD4+ T cells from blood. This chain's CDR3 is CASSQDSLAGGAYEQYF. The CDR3 bases are TGCGCCAGCAGCCAAGATTCGCTAGCGGGAGGCGCTTACGAGCAGTACTTC.